Presented here are 10 T cell receptor beta chains from one specimen sequenced in a study of human T cells and chemical hapten exposure. Time point reported: patch test 1, 2 weeks after DPC sensitization. Documented treatment: therapeutic diphenylcyclopropenone sensitization with weekly scalp DPC. MiXCR was run by TCRdb on the RACE reads, yielding one entry per CDR3 protein. Here the sample spans 150,000 or so distinct CDR3 sequences, about 14% being singletons. Specimen: whole blood, collected in connection with sensitization to the hapten diphenylcyclopropenone (DPC). All receptors derive from a woman aged 25 to 45 with alopecia areata. Some clones in this sample may be carry-over from other donors' samples.

This sequence joins TRBV20-1 and TRBJ2-3, with 11 bases lining up with TRBD2. J lost 6 bases, V lost 6 bases, and 8 bases had no gene match. Germline lookup yields CDR1 DFQATT and CDR2 SNEGSKA (reference sequence). CDR3 length equals 14 residues. The CDR3 here is CSAYSGRASDTQYF. The CDR3 nucleotides are TGCAGTGCGTATAGCGGGAGGGCGTCGGATACGCAGTATTTT.

V is TRBV27 and J is TRBJ1-3; D gene unclear. The ends were cut back, 5 bases at V and 2 bases at J, with 7 bases in the middle. Per germline, CDR1 MNHEY and CDR2 SMNVEV (reference sequence). This CDR3 is built from 13 residues. For the CDR3, the DNA is TGTGCCAGCAGTGCCAGGACTGGAAACACCATATATTTT. The encoded protein is CASSARTGNTIYF.

This rearrangement joins TRBV28 to TRBJ2-7; D might be TRBD2 (6 bases). The CDR3 covers 14 residues. CDR1 is MDHEN and CDR2 is SYDVKM in the germline V gene. Trimming stripped 8 bases from V and 1 base from J, with 15 bases between. The CDR3 sequence is CASRGAPDSYEQYF. The CDR3 coding sequence is TGTGCCAGCCGCGGGGCACCGGATTCCTACGAGCAGTACTTC.

This clonotype was counted between two and nine times. V gene TRBV10-3 combines with J gene TRBJ2-1, with 10 bases that match TRBD2. With 8 bases clipped from V and 6 bases from J, the junction kept 4 bases outside the gene matches. The CDR3 sequence is 13 residues long. CDR1 is ENHRY and CDR2 is SYGVKD in the germline V gene. In nucleotides, the CDR3 is TGTGCCATCGGGCCTAGCGGGGGCAATGAGCAGTTCTTC. This gives the protein CAIGPSGGNEQFF.

This clonotype occurred many times. This rearrangement joins TRBV7-8 to TRBJ2-5; D remains unclear. V was cut by 3 bases and J by 5 bases, with 7 bases left in between. The CDR3 consists of 12 residues. Looked up from germline, CDR1 is SGHVS and CDR2 is FQNEAQ. CDR3 nucleotides: TGTGCCAGCAGCTTCGGTCAGGAGACCCAGTACTTC. It specifies CASSFGQETQYF.

This clonotype was detected many times. This chain links TRBV7-8 with TRBJ2-1, with D perhaps matching TRBD2 (6 bases). Germline values: CDR1 SGHVS, CDR2 FQNEAQ. There are 16 residues in the CDR3. V was trimmed by 5 bases and J by 2 bases, leaving 16 bases between them. This CDR3 reads CASSPEPSETYNEQFF. The CDR3 DNA follows: TGTGCCAGCAGCCCCGAACCTAGCGAGACCTACAATGAGCAGTTCTTC.

A few counts support this clonotype. One end of the junction is discordant with germline, which a read error may explain. V is TRBV9 and J is TRBJ1-2, with a possible D match to TRBD1 (6 bases). CDR3 size: 13 residues. Germline lookup yields CDR1 SGDLS and CDR2 YYNGEE. Written as DNA, the CDR3 is TGTGCCAACAGCGGACTACAGGGATATGGCTACACCTTC. It yields the protein CANSGLQGYGYTF.

This clonotype turned up a few times. The gene calls are TRBV5-1 and TRBJ2-7; TRBD1 is a possible D gene (5 bases). The CDR3 is made up of 13 amino acids. The V gene lost 3 bases and the J gene lost 3 bases, with 10 bases spanning the gap. From germline, CDR1 is SGHRS and CDR2 YFSETQ. The CDR3 is CASSSDRFYEQYF. Written as DNA, the CDR3 is TGCGCCAGCAGCTCCGACAGATTCTACGAGCAGTACTTC.

V is TRBV5-1 and J is TRBJ2-7; D is uncertain. From germline, CDR1 is SGHRS and CDR2 YFSETQ. The CDR3 is made up of 15 amino acids. The V gene lost 4 bases and the J gene lost 0 bases, with 14 bases spanning the gap. In DNA form, the CDR3 reads TGCGCCAGCAGCCCCGGGCACCAAAGCTCCTACGAGCAGTACTTC. Amino acid sequence: CASSPGHQSSYEQYF.

This chain connects TRBV6-2 or TRBV6-3 to TRBJ2-4; D gene unclear. This CDR3 contains 16 residues. Germline V CDR1 and CDR2: MNHEY, SVGEGT. V was shortened by 8 bases and J by 9 bases, with 26 bases between the two germline ends. CDR3 bases: TGTGCCAGCTCCCTCAGCACCGGACCCATGGTGAGCATTCAGTACTTC. Its protein is CASSLSTGPMVSIQYF.